This T cell receptor (beta chain) was captured in a study of cytomegalovirus exposure and HLA in healthy donors. Turning to this clone: No antigen is known for it.

Germline V lookup: CDR1 SQVTM, CDR2 ANQGSEA. Trimming removed 6 bases at V and 0 bases at J, with 17 bases between. The CDR3 extends over 16 amino acids. General observations from the study: In a later analysis, V- and J-gene trimming of beta chains associated with a DCLRE1C missense variant, replicated independently.

The primer mix had 60 Vbeta and 13 Jbeta primers. Clones were sequenced by immunoSEQ multiplex PCR, and TCRdb holds only the in-frame ones, with some missing. The table includes under 200,000 clones, about three quarters detected once. The TCR was taken from a middle-aged man in good health and CMV-seronegative. Sequenced material: PBMCs. This chain uses TRBV29-1 with TRBJ2-2, with a tentative D call TRBD1 (6 bases). The CDR3 sequence is CSVGHRQVTNTGELFF. The CDR3 region has the DNA TGCAGCGTGGGCCACCGACAGGTTACGAACACCGGGGAGCTGTTTTTT.